The 32 T cell receptor beta chains below all came from one sample that was sequenced in a study of T cell changes during pregnancy in multiple sclerosis. The assay was immunoSEQ multiplex PCR, and TCRdb's table has in-frame clones only and misses some. Of approximately 60,000 clones listed, approximately 90% are singletons. The sequencing used CD4+ T cells from peripheral blood mononuclear cells, collected in the second trimester of pregnancy. The receptors were sampled from a female donor with multiple sclerosis, enrolled in a pregnancy study.

The chain uses TRBV29-1 and TRBJ2-1, with 8 positions matching TRBD2. J gave up 7 bases and V 4 bases, and 9 bases lay outside the gene matches. The CDR3 extends over 14 amino acids. In germline, CDR1 is SQVTM, CDR2 ANQGSEA. The CDR3 loop reads CSVAAGAGANEQFF. As DNA, the CDR3 is TGCAGCGTTGCGGCGGGAGCGGGAGCTAATGAGCAGTTCTTC.

The genes are TRBV6-1 and TRBJ2-2; weak D call: TRBD2 (5 bases). CDR1 and CDR2 (germline): MNHNS, SASEGT. Trimming cost V 7 bases and J 1 base, with 10 bases left between them. This CDR3 comprises 14 residues. The CDR3 loop is CASTKDWNTGELFF. CDR3 DNA sequence: TGTGCCAGCACCAAGGACTGGAACACCGGGGAGCTGTTTTTT.

This clone was counted once. CDR3 nucleotides: TGTGCCTGGAGTTTGGCGGTAACAGATACGCAGTATTTT. The encoded protein is CAWSLAVTDTQYF. The gene calls are TRBV30 and TRBJ2-3; D not certain. Germline-derived CDR1 and CDR2 are GTSNPN and SVGIG (reference sequence). The CDR3 is made up of 13 amino acids. V was shortened by 2 bases and J by 3 bases, with 9 bases between the two germline ends.

The rearrangement joins TRBV29-1 to TRBJ2-2, with 9 bases lining up with TRBD2. This CDR3 region has 13 residues. CDR1 SQVTM and CDR2 ANQGSEA come from the germline V gene. In nucleotides, the CDR3 is TGCGGGACTAGCCTCAAAGTCACCGGGGAGCTGTTTTTT. Residues: CGTSLKVTGELFF.

This chain joins TRBV5-1 and TRBJ2-3, with D maybe TRBD2 (5 bases). Germline V gene lookup returns CDR1 SGHRS and CDR2 YFSETQ. Trimming stripped 1 base from V and 0 bases from J, with 9 bases between. CDR3 length: 15 amino acids. CDR3 in amino acids: CASSLNGLSTDTQYF. The CDR3 DNA sequence: TGCGCCAGCAGCTTGAACGGACTTAGCACAGATACGCAGTATTTT.

The genes are TRBV28 and TRBJ1-5; no definite D call. From germline, CDR1 is MDHEN and CDR2 SYDVKM. There are 16 residues in the CDR3. Trimming pared 6 bases from V and 2 bases from J, leaving 17 bases between. The CDR3 reads CASRVLSPGGNQPQHF. CDR3 sequence (DNA): TGTGCCAGCAGAGTCCTCTCACCAGGCGGCAATCAGCCCCAGCATTTT.

The CDR3 DNA sequence: TGCGCCAGCAGCTTGGCTGTGACTAGCGGGTCATACTACGAGCAGTACTTC. Its protein is CASSLAVTSGSYYEQYF. The chain employs TRBV5-1 and TRBJ2-7; 10 nucleotides match TRBD2. The V gene end was trimmed by 0 bases and the J gene end by 3 bases; junction bases not matched to a gene: 9. The CDR3 totals 17 residues. From germline, CDR1 is SGHRS and CDR2 YFSETQ.

The V call is TRBV29-1, the J call TRBJ2-1; D is undetermined. The CDR3 covers 14 residues. Per germline, CDR1 SQVTM and CDR2 ANQGSEA. V lost 6 bases, J lost 0 bases, and 12 bases lay in between. CDR3 region: CSVLGRSSYNEQFF. The CDR3 DNA is TGCAGCGTGCTTGGCAGAAGCTCCTACAATGAGCAGTTCTTC.

The chain joins TRBV28 to TRBJ1-1, with D perhaps matching TRBD1 (5 bases). V lost 7 bases and J lost 7, with 16 bases in between. The CDR3 is 13 amino acids. Germline CDR1 and CDR2: MDHEN and SYDVKM. CDR3: CASTVPGIDEAFF. CDR3 nucleotides: TGTGCCAGCACCGTCCCAGGGATAGATGAAGCTTTCTTT.

The chain couples TRBV7-8 to TRBJ1-3, with TRBD1 identical over 7 bases. The junction had 19 bases not matched to a gene; V was cut back by 5 bases and J by 0 bases. Germline CDR1 is SGHVS and CDR2 is FQNEAQ. The CDR3 extends over 20 amino acids. The CDR3 DNA reads as TGTGCCAGCAGCCACTACCGAGAGACCCCCGGGACAGCCTCTGGAAACACCATATATTTT. Protein: CASSHYRETPGTASGNTIYF.

In this sample, this clone turned up once. This chain uses TRBV2 with TRBJ2-1, with a tentative D call TRBD2 (5 bases). Between the trimmed V and J ends, which lost 7 bases and 7 bases, there was a span of 14 bases. Germline V lookup: CDR1 SNHLY, CDR2 FYNNEI. The CDR3 runs to 13 residues. The CDR3 loop is CASMWESLNEQFF. CDR3 DNA sequence: TGTGCCAGCATGTGGGAGTCTCTTAATGAGCAGTTCTTC.

This chain uses TRBV18 with TRBJ2-7, with a tentative D call TRBD1 (6 bases). The CDR3 runs to 13 residues. Germline V gives CDR1 KGHSH, CDR2 LQKENI. Trimming shortened V by 6 bases and J by 6 bases, and 15 bases separated the two germline ends. CDR3 bases: TGTGCCAGCTCCCGAGGGGACACTTTCGAGCAGTACTTC. This sequence encodes CASSRGDTFEQYF.

The sample holds one count of this clone. The V and J genes are TRBV7-9 and TRBJ1-2; D remains ambiguous. The CDR3 is made up of 15 amino acids. Germline V lookup: CDR1 SEHNR, CDR2 FQNEAQ (reference sequence). Trimming cost V 5 bases and J 0 bases, with 13 bases left between them. For the CDR3, the DNA is TGTGCCAGCAGCGTCTCCGGAGGATCTAACTATGGCTACACCTTC. Translated, it gives CASSVSGGSNYGYTF. The complete variable domain, with remaining parts taken from reference TRBV7-9 and TRBJ1-2, reads DTGVSQNPRHKITKRGQNVTFRCDPISEHNRLYWYRQTLGQGPEFLTYFQNEAQLEKSRLLSDRFSAERPKGSFSTLEIQRTEQGDSAMYLCASSVSGGSNYGYTFGSGTRLTVV.

The chain uses TRBV30 and TRBJ2-2; D is perhaps TRBD1 (6 bases). V lost 4 bases and J lost 4, with 10 bases in between. Germline V gene data show CDR1 as GTSNPN and CDR2 as SVGIG (reference sequence). There are 13 residues in the CDR3. CDR3 bases: TGTGCCTGGAACAGGGTCGGCACCGGGGAGCTGTTTTTT. It translates to CAWNRVGTGELFF.

The rearrangement joins TRBV2 to TRBJ2-7; 8 bases agree with TRBD1. The CDR3 is made up of 14 amino acids. V was pared by 3 bases and J by 6 bases, with 7 bases of the junction left unmatched. From germline, CDR1 is SNHLY and CDR2 FYNNEI. CDR3 residues: CASSDRGRAAEQYF. DNA for the CDR3: TGTGCCAGCAGTGACAGGGGGCGAGCTGCCGAGCAGTACTTC.

The chain carries TRBV5-1 and TRBJ2-4, with a tentative D call TRBD2 (7 bases). V lost 0 bases, J lost 6 bases, and 16 bases lay in between. Germline CDR1 reads SGHRS; CDR2 reads YFSETQ. This CDR3 region has 16 residues. The CDR3 spells CASSLGLAEGVNIQYF. The CDR3 DNA follows: TGCGCCAGCAGCTTGGGGCTAGCGGAGGGGGTAAACATTCAGTACTTC.

This clone was recorded only once. The chain recombines TRBV4-2 with TRBJ1-2; D remains ambiguous. Trimming stripped 4 bases from V and 0 bases from J, with 9 bases between. CDR1 and CDR2 from the germline V gene are LGHNA and YNFKEQ. The CDR3 sequence is 14 residues long. The CDR3 here is CASSPNLANYGYTF. Here the CDR3 DNA reads TGTGCCAGCAGCCCCAATCTAGCTAACTATGGCTACACCTTC.

V is TRBV6-5 and J is TRBJ1-1; D call uncertain. V lost 6 bases, J lost 5 bases, and 13 bases lay in between. Per germline, CDR1 MNHEY and CDR2 SVGAGI. The CDR3 has 13 amino acids. The DNA of the CDR3 is TGTGCCAGCAGCCCCCCGGGGTGGACTGAAGCTTTCTTT. Amino acids: CASSPPGWTEAFF.

V and J are TRBV7-2 and TRBJ2-7; D unresolved. The V gene lost 3 bases and the J gene lost 1 base, with 4 bases spanning the gap. This CDR3 is 12 amino acids long. The V gene's germline CDR1 is SGHTA and CDR2 FQGNSA. The CDR3 spells CASSLTSYEQYF. The CDR3 bases are TGTGCCAGCAGCTTGACTTCCTACGAGCAGTACTTC. The full variable domain, with the rest looked up from reference TRBV7-2 and TRBJ2-7, is GAGVSQSPSNKVTEKGKDVELRCDPISGHTALYWYRQSLGQGLEFLIYFQGNSAPDKSGLPSDRFSAERTGGSVSTLTIQRTQQEDSAVYLCASSLTSYEQYFGPGTRLTVT.

The V call is TRBV18, the J call TRBJ2-7, with 7 bases identical to TRBD2. Germline V gene data show CDR1 as KGHSH and CDR2 as LQKENI. J was trimmed by 2 bases and V by 3 bases; bases with no gene match: 4. The CDR3 totals 14 residues. This CDR3 reads CASSPPSGTYEQYF. The CDR3 region has the DNA TGTGCCAGCTCACCCCCTAGCGGAACCTACGAGCAGTACTTC.

The V call is TRBV7-2, the J call TRBJ2-7; possibly TRBD1 for D (6 bases). V was trimmed by 3 bases and J by 2 bases, leaving 23 bases between them. Per germline, CDR1 SGHTA and CDR2 FQGNSA. This CDR3 contains 18 residues. CDR3 nucleotides: TGTGCCAGCAGCTTGGGAAGGTTGGGCACAGGGACCCCCTACGAGCAGTACTTC. It yields the protein CASSLGRLGTGTPYEQYF. Full variable domain (remainder filled in from reference TRBV7-2 and TRBJ2-7): GAGVSQSPSNKVTEKGKDVELRCDPISGHTALYWYRQSLGQGLEFLIYFQGNSAPDKSGLPSDRFSAERTGGSVSTLTIQRTQQEDSAVYLCASSLGRLGTGTPYEQYFGPGTRLTVT.

The gene calls are TRBV15 and TRBJ1-1; a weak D match, TRBD1 (6 bases). V lost 0 bases and J lost 2, with 13 bases in between. Germline CDR1 LNHNV, CDR2 YYDKDF (reference sequence). This CDR3 spans 16 amino acids. The chain's CDR3 is CATSRDVETGNTEAFF. For the CDR3, the DNA is TGTGCCACCAGCAGAGATGTAGAGACAGGTAACACTGAAGCTTTCTTT.

The chain combines TRBV19 with TRBJ1-2; D ambiguous. Per the germline V gene, CDR1 is LNHDA and CDR2 is SQIVND (reference sequence). The CDR3 runs to 15 residues. Deletions cut 5 bases from V and 5 bases from J, with 18 bases between. The CDR3 sequence is CASSPNRETYYGYTF. The CDR3 nucleotides are TGTGCCAGTAGTCCCAACCGAGAAACCTATTATGGCTACACCTTC. Drawing the rest from reference TRBV19 and TRBJ1-2, the complete variable domain is DGGITQSPKYLFRKEGQNVTLSCEQNLNHDAMYWYRQDPGQGLRLIYYSQIVNDFQKGDIAEGYSVSREKKESFPLTVTSAQKNPTAFYLCASSPNRETYYGYTFGSGTRLTVV.

The V gene is TRBV18, the J gene TRBJ2-6, with D perhaps matching TRBD2 (5 bases). This CDR3 is 16 amino acids long. Trimming took 3 bases from V and 0 from J, leaving 9 bases between them. Germline V gives CDR1 KGHSH, CDR2 LQKENI. CDR3 region: CASSPDSSSGANVLTF. The CDR3 bases are TGTGCCAGCTCACCGGACTCAAGCTCTGGGGCCAACGTCCTGACTTTC.

The genes are TRBV5-1 and TRBJ1-2; D is unclear. V was pared by 4 bases and J by 2 bases, with 12 bases between. Per germline, CDR1 SGHRS and CDR2 YFSETQ. The length of the CDR3 is 14 residues. The CDR3 nucleotides read TGCGCCAGCAGCCCCGTGGGAGCGAACTATGGCTACACCTTC. Its protein product is CASSPVGANYGYTF.

In DNA form, the CDR3 reads TGTGCCTGGAGTCCAATACAGGGCTTATCCAACAATGAGCAGTTCTTC. Translated: CAWSPIQGLSNNEQFF. The chain couples TRBV30 to TRBJ2-1; D possibly corresponds to TRBD1 (6 bases). V dropped 2 bases and J dropped 5 bases, with 19 bases sitting between them. Germline V lookup: CDR1 GTSNPN, CDR2 SVGIG (reference sequence). CDR3 length: 16 residues.

This rearrangement joins TRBV30 to TRBJ2-2; D is uncertain. CDR1 GTSNPN and CDR2 SVGIG come from the germline V gene (reference sequence). V shed 0 bases and J shed 3 bases, with 8 bases lying between them. The CDR3 extends over 14 amino acids. The CDR3 DNA follows: TGTGCCTGGAGTGTAAACCACTACACCGGGGAGCTGTTTTTT. This encodes CAWSVNHYTGELFF.

V gene TRBV30 combines with J gene TRBJ2-2; weak D call: TRBD1 (5 bases). From germline, CDR1 is GTSNPN and CDR2 SVGIG (reference sequence). This CDR3 contains 16 residues. The V end was cut by 0 bases, the J end by 5 bases, with 16 bases between. CDR3 in DNA: TGTGCCTGGAGTGTCAAGGGGCAGGGTGGAACCGGGGAGCTGTTTTTT. It specifies CAWSVKGQGGTGELFF.

This clone was observed a single time. The chain recombines TRBV7-2 with TRBJ2-1; 8 bases fit TRBD2. The CDR3 runs to 16 residues. V lost 2 bases to trimming and J lost 7 bases; unmatched junction nucleotides: 10. In germline, CDR1 is SGHTA, CDR2 FQGNSA. The DNA for the CDR3 is TGTGCCAGCAGCTTACCCGGGGGGGCGGGAGGTAATGAGCAGTTCTTC. As protein: CASSLPGGAGGNEQFF.

This clone was recorded once. The chain is built from TRBV5-1 and TRBJ2-2; TRBD1 matches 12 bases. CDR3 length: 16 amino acids. The J segment lost 5 bases and the V segment lost 0 bases, leaving 2 bases of the junction unmatched. Germline-derived CDR1 and CDR2 are SGHRS and YFSETQ. CDR3 sequence: CASSLVGQGATGELFF. As DNA, the CDR3 is TGCGCCAGCAGCTTGGTGGGACAGGGGGCAACCGGGGAGCTGTTTTTT.

The chain recombines TRBV7-3 with TRBJ2-2; no reliable D call. V was trimmed by 5 bases and J by 4 bases, leaving 8 bases between them. Per the germline V gene, CDR1 is SGHTA and CDR2 is FQGTGA. This CDR3 comprises 13 residues. CDR3: CASSPTRTGELFF. CDR3 nucleotide sequence: TGTGCCAGCAGCCCCACGCGCACCGGGGAGCTGTTTTTT. The whole variable domain, filled in from reference TRBV7-3 and TRBJ2-2, reads GAGVSQTPSNKVTEKGKYVELRCDPISGHTALYWYRQSLGQGPEFLIYFQGTGAADDSGLPNDRFFAVRPEGSVSTLKIQRTERGDSAVYLCASSPTRTGELFFGEGSRLTVL.

CDR3: CASSRDRAFEETQYF. The DNA of the CDR3 is TGTGCCAGCAGCCGTGACAGGGCCTTTGAAGAGACCCAGTACTTC. The chain combines TRBV7-7 with TRBJ2-5; the match to TRBD1 covers 7 bases. Germline V gene sequence: CDR1 SSHAT, CDR2 FNYEAQ (reference sequence). V shed 5 bases and J 3 bases; nucleotides not matched to a gene: 9. CDR3 length equals 15 residues.